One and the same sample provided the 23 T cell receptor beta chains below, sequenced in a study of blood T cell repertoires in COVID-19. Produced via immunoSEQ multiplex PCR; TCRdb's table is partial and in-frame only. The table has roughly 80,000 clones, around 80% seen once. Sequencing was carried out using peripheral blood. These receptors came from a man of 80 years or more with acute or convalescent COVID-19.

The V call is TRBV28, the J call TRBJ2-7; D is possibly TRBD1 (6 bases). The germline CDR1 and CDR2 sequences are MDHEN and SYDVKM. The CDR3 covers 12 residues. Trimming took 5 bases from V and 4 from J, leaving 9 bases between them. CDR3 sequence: CASSETGYEQYF. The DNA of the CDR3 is TGTGCCAGCAGTGAAACAGGGTACGAGCAGTACTTC.

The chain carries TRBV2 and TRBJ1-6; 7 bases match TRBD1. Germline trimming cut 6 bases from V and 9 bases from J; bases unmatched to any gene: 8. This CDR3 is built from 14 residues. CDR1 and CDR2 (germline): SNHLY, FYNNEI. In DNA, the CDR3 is TGTGCCAGCAGGGCCGACAGGGTTCCTTCACCCCTCCACTTT. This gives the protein CASRADRVPSPLHF.

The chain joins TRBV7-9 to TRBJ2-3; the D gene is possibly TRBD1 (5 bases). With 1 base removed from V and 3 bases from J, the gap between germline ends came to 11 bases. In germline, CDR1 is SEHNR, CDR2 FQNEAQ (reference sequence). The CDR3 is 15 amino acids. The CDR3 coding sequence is TGTGCCAGCAGCTTAGTCGTAGGGGCAACAGATACGCAGTATTTT. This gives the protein CASSLVVGATDTQYF.

The CDR3 sequence: CASSLDTPDGGRTTNEKLFF. DNA of the CDR3: TGTGCCAGCAGCTTAGATACCCCCGACGGGGGTCGGACAACTAATGAAAAACTGTTTTTT. This rearrangement joins TRBV11-3 to TRBJ1-4; tentative D call: TRBD1 (5 bases). The CDR3 spans 20 residues. Germline values: CDR1 SGHNT, CDR2 YENEEA. V gave up 0 bases and J gave up 0 bases, with 20 bases separating them.

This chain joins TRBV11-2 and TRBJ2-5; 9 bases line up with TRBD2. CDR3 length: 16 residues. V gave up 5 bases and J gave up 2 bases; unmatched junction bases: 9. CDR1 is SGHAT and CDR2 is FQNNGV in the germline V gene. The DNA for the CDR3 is TGTGCCAGCAGCCCGCGGGGAGCGGGGGGTCAAGAGACCCAGTACTTC. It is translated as CASSPRGAGGQETQYF.

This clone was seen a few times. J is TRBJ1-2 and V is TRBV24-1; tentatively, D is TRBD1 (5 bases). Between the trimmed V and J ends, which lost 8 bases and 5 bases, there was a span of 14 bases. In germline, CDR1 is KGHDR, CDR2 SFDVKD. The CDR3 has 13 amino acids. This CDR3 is CATIYGRVYGYTF. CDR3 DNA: TGTGCCACCATTTACGGCAGGGTGTATGGCTACACCTTC.

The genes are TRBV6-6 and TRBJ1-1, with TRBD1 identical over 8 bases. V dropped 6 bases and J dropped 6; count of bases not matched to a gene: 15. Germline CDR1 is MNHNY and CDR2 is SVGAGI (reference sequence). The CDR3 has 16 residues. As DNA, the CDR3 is TGTGCCAGCAGCCGATTCGACAGGGGTCAAATCGCTGAAGCTTTCTTT. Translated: CASSRFDRGQIAEAFF.

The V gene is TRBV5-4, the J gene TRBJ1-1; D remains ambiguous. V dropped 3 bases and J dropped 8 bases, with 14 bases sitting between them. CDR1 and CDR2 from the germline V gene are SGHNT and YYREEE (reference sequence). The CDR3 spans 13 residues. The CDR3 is CASSYVRDSEAFF. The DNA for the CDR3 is TGTGCCAGCAGCTATGTTAGAGATTCAGAAGCTTTCTTT.

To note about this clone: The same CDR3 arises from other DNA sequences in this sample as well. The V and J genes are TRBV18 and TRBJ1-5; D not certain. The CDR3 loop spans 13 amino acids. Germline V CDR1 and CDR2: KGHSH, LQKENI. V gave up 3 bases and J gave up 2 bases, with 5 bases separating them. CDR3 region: CASSPTGNQPQHF. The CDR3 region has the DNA TGTGCCAGCTCACCTACGGGCAATCAGCCCCAGCATTTT. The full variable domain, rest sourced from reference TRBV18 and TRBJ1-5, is NAGVMQNPRHLVRRRGQEARLRCSPMKGHSHVYWYRQLPEEGLKFMVYLQKENIIDESGMPKERFSAEFPKEGPSILRIQQVVRGDSAAYFCASSPTGNQPQHFGDGTRLSIL.

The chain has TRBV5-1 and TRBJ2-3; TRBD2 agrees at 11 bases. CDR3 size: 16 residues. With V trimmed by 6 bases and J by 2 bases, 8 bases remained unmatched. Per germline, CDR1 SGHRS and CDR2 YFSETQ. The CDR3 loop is CASTPTSGRPTDTQYF. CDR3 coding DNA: TGCGCCAGCACCCCCACTAGCGGGAGACCCACAGATACGCAGTATTTT. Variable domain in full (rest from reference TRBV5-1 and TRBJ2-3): KAGVTQTPRYLIKTRGQQVTLSCSPISGHRSVSWYQQTPGQGLQFLFEYFSETQRNKGNFPGRFSGRQFSNSRSEMNVSTLELGDSALYLCASTPTSGRPTDTQYFGPGTRLTVL.

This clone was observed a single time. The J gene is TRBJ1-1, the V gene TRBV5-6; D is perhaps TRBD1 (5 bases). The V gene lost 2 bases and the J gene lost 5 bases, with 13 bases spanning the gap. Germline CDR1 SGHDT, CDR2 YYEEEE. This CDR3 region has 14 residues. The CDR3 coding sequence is TGTGCCAGCAGCTTACAGGACATTTCGACTGAAGCTTTCTTT. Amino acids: CASSLQDISTEAFF. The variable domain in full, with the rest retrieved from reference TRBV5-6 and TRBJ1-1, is DAGVTQSPTHLIKTRGQQVTLRCSPKSGHDTVSWYQQALGQGPQFIFQYYEEEERQRGNFPDRFSGHQFPNYSSELNVNALLLGDSALYLCASSLQDISTEAFFGQGTRLTVV.

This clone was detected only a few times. This CDR3 reads CASGPSGGNEQYF. DNA of the CDR3: TGTGCCAGCGGCCCTAGCGGGGGGAACGAGCAGTACTTC. V and J are TRBV6-5 and TRBJ2-7; 11 positions agree with TRBD2. The CDR3 extends over 13 amino acids. CDR1 and CDR2 (germline): MNHEY, SVGAGI. Unmatched junction bases numbered 5, after V lost 8 bases and J lost 5 bases.

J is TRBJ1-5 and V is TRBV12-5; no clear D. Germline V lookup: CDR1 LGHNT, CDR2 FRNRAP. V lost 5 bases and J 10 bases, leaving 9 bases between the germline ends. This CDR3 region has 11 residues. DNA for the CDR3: TGTGCTAGTGGTCGTACGGGTCCCCAGCATTTT. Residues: CASGRTGPQHF.

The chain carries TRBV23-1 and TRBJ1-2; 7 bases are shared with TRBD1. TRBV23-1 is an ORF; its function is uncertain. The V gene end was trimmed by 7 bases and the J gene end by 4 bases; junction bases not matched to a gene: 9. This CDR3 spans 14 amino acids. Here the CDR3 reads CASTCGTDGYGYTF. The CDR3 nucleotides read TGCGCCAGCACCTGTGGGACAGATGGCTATGGCTACACCTTC.

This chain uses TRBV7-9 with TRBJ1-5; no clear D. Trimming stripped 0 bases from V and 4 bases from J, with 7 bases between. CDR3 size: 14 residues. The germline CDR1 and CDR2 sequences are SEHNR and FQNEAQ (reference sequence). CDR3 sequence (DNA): TGTGCCAGCAGCTTAGCTAGAGGGAATCAGCCCCAGCATTTT. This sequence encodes CASSLARGNQPQHF.

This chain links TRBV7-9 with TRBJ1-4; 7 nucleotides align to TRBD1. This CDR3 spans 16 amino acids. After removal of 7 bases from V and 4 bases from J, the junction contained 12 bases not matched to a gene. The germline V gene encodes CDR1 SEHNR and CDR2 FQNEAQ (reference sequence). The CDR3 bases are TGTGCCAGCATCGAACTACCCGGACAGGATAATGAAAAACTGTTTTTT. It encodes CASIELPGQDNEKLFF.

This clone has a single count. The DNA of the CDR3 is TGTGCCAGCAGCCGAGCCAGCACTACCTATAATTCACCCCTCCACTTT. This codes for CASSRASTTYNSPLHF. J is TRBJ1-6 and V is TRBV11-2; D remains unclear. The germline CDR1 and CDR2 sequences are SGHAT and FQNNGV. This CDR3 has 16 residues. The V end lost 5 bases, the J end lost 2 bases, and 13 bases lay between the germline ends. Based on the CDR3 plus reference TRBV11-2 and TRBJ1-6, the full variable domain is EAGVAQSPRYKIIEKRQSVAFWCNPISGHATLYWYQQILGQGPKLLIQFQNNGVVDDSQLPKDRFSAERLKGVDSTLKIQPAKLEDSAVYLCASSRASTTYNSPLHFGNGTRLTVT.

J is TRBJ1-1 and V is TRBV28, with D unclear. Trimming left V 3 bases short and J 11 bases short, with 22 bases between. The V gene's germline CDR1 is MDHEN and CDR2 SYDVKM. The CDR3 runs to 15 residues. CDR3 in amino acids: CASSFRVTVGPGAFF. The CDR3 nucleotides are TGTGCCAGCAGTTTTCGTGTGACCGTAGGACCGGGGGCTTTCTTT.

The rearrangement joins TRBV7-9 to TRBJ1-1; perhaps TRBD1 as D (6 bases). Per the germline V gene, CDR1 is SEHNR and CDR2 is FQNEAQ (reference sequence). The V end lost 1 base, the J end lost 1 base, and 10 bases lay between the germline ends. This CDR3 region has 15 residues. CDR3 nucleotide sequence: TGTGCCAGCAGCTTAGAGGGGGGGACGAACACTGAAGCTTTCTTT. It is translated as CASSLEGGTNTEAFF.

DNA for the CDR3: TGTGCCAGCAGCGTAGGTGGCAACTCTGGAAACACCATATATTTT. This encodes CASSVGGNSGNTIYF. This chain connects TRBV9 to TRBJ1-3; D is uncertain. V dropped 0 bases and J dropped 0 bases, with 7 bases sitting between them. CDR3 length: 15 residues. Germline V lookup: CDR1 SGDLS, CDR2 YYNGEE.

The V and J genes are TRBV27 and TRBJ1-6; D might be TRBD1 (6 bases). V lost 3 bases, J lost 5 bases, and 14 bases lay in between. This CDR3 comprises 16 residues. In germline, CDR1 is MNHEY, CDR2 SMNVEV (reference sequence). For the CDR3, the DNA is TGTGCCAGCAGTTTGAGACCGGGACAAAATAATTCACCCCTCCACTTT. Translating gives CASSLRPGQNNSPLHF.

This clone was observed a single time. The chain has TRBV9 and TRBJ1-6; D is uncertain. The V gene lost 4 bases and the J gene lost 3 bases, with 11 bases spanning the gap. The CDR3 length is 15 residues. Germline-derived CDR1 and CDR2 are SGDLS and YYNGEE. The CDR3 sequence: CASSLDGDYNSPLHF. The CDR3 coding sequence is TGTGCCAGCAGCTTAGACGGTGACTATAATTCACCCCTCCACTTT.

CDR3: CASSLSQRGYEQYF. CDR3 coding DNA: TGTGCCAGCAGCCTAAGCCAGCGGGGTTACGAGCAGTACTTC. The gene calls are TRBV3-1 (or the pseudogene TRBV3-2) and TRBJ2-7, with 7 nucleotides matching TRBD2. This CDR3 has 14 residues. V shed 4 bases, J shed 4 bases, and the junction held 7 bases outside the gene matches. Germline CDR1 and CDR2: LGHDT and YNNKEL (reference sequence).